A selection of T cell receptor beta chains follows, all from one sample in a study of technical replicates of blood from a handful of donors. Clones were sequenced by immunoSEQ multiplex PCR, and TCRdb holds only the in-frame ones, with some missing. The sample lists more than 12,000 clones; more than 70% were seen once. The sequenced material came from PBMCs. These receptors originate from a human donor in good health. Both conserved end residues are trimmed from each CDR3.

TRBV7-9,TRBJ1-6,ASSPGHLRRNNSPLH
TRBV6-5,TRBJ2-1,ASSLGLAYNEQF
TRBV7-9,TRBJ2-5,ASSPGAQETQY
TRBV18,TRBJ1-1,ASSPRTTSGTEAF
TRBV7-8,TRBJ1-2,ASSILTPNYGYT
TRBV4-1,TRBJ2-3,ASSQDEAAPDTQY
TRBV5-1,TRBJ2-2,ASSLGGQQTGELF
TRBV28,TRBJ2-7,ASSLGEGGPYEQY
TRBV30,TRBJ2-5,AWRTSSLETQY
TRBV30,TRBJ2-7,AWSSGTAANEQY
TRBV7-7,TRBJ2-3,ASSQDRRDTQY
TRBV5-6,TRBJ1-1,ASSPTLGETEAF
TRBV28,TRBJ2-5,ASSLLTAIQETQY
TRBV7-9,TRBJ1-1,ASSLGSGGNTEAF
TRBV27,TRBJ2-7,ASSPGLSGPRAYEQY
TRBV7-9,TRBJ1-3,ASSSYRAGNTIY
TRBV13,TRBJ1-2,ASTYGTRGDGYT
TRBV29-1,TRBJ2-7,SAGGGGGSGYEQY
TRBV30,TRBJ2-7,AWRLAGGRDEQY
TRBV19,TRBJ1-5,ASREQGARDQPQH
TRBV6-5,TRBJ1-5,ASSGQDSNQPQH
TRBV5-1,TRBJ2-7,ASSSTTGIFYEQY
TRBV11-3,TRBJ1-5,ASSIGQGLNQPQH
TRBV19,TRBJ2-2,ASHPGQSGELF
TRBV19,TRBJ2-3,ASSIGATDTQY
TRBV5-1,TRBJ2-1,ASSLGLAGDEQF
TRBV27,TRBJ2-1,ASSLTSGRARQF
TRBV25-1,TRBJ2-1,ASSELASGRGEQF
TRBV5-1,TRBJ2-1,ASSLGVGGVPGEQF
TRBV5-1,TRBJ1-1,ASSQQGHANTEAF
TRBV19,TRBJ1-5,ASSISAGPNQPQH
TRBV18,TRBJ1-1,ASSPITVRVNTEAF
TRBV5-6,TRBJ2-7,ASSISGRTYEQY
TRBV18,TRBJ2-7,ASSPTSGRSYEQY
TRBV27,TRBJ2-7,ASSLRGHSYEQY
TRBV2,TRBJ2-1,ASSRGSGYNEQF
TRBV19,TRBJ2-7,ASRGQIDEQY
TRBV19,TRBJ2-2,ACTPGQGWTGELF
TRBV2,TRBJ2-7,ASEGQTNYEQY
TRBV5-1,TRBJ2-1,ASSFLQALDEQF
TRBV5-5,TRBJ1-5,ASSSDSIINQPQH
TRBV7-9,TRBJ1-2,ASSLKKVPANYGYT
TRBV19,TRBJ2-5,ASSMGTSLRETQY
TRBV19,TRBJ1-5,ASKARDRGGQPQH
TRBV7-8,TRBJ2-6,ASTTGSGVGANVLT
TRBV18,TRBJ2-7,ASSPLQGQGALEQY
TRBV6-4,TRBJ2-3,ASSEGGGSTDTQY
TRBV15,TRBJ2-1,ATSRDGATLLGEQF